Listed here are 28 T cell receptor beta chains from one sample, sequenced in a study of cytomegalovirus exposure and HLA in healthy donors. PCR primers comprised 60 Vbeta and 13 Jbeta primers. Repertoires were generated with immunoSEQ multiplex PCR, while TCRdb's copy carries only in-frame clones and drops some. The data contain about 150,000 clones, around 80% of them singletons. Sequenced sample: PBMCs. These receptors all come from a woman aged 40 to 50 in good health and CMV-seronegative.

CDR3 region: CASSSPPDRAYGELFF. DNA of the CDR3: TGTGCCAGCAGCTCCCCCCCGGACAGGGCTTACGGGGAGCTGTTTTTT. The rearrangement uses TRBV11-2 and TRBJ2-2; the match to TRBD1 covers 8 bases. Germline assignment: CDR1 SGHAT and CDR2 FQNNGV. The CDR3 loop spans 16 amino acids. V lost 4 bases, J lost 7 bases, and 11 bases stayed unmatched.

The chain is built from TRBV29-1 and TRBJ2-5; D is possibly TRBD2 (7 bases). Trimming took 8 bases from V and 1 from J, leaving 14 bases between them. The CDR3 is 13 residues long. Per germline, CDR1 SQVTM and CDR2 ANQGSEA. The CDR3 here is CSSLGGGQETQYF. The CDR3 region has the DNA TGCAGCTCCCTAGGGGGGGGCCAAGAGACCCAGTACTTC.

The chain links TRBV7-2 to TRBJ1-2; 8 bases are a match to TRBD1. The length of the CDR3 is 14 residues. The J segment lost 2 bases and the V segment lost 4 bases, leaving 3 bases of the junction unmatched. Germline V gives CDR1 SGHTA, CDR2 FQGNSA. CDR3 region: CASSSGQANYGYTF. CDR3 nucleotides: TGTGCCAGCAGCTCGGGACAGGCAAACTATGGCTACACCTTC.

The J gene is TRBJ1-3, the V gene TRBV6-1; D is ambiguous. The CDR3 has 13 residues. Looked up from germline, CDR1 is MNHNS and CDR2 is SASEGT. V was cut by 6 bases and J by 0 bases, with 6 bases left in between. CDR3 DNA: TGTGCCAGCAGGACACCCTCTGGAAACACCATATATTTT. Translating it yields CASRTPSGNTIYF.

V gene TRBV27 combines with J gene TRBJ2-7; 10 positions match TRBD1. The length of the CDR3 is 14 residues. The germline CDR1 and CDR2 sequences are MNHEY and SMNVEV (reference sequence). V dropped 5 bases and J dropped 3; count of bases not matched to a gene: 4. The CDR3: CASSQWTGGYEQYF. The CDR3 region has the DNA TGTGCCAGCAGTCAATGGACAGGGGGCTACGAGCAGTACTTC.

This chain uses TRBV27 with TRBJ2-5, with D tentatively TRBD1 (5 bases). The J call is in doubt because the DNA end fits TRBJ2-7 better. The germline V gene encodes CDR1 MNHEY and CDR2 SMNVEV (reference sequence). There are 13 residues in the CDR3. The CDR3 DNA reads as TGTGCCAGCAGTTTCAGGGCGTACTACGAGCAGTACTTC. It encodes CASSFRAYYEQYF.

The chain joins TRBV7-8 to TRBJ2-5, with D perhaps TRBD2 (6 bases). Trimming left V 3 bases short and J 3 bases short, with 32 bases between. Germline CDR1 SGHVS, CDR2 FQNEAQ. This CDR3 spans 21 amino acids. The CDR3 loop is CASSFDFSGRWQASKKETQYF. DNA of the CDR3: TGTGCCAGCAGCTTTGATTTCAGCGGGCGTTGGCAAGCGAGCAAAAAAGAGACCCAGTACTTC.

On this clone: Other DNA sequences in the sample encode the same CDR3. The CDR3, as DNA: TGTGCCAGCAGCCCACGGGGGTCTGGAAACACCATATATTTT. Protein sequence: CASSPRGSGNTIYF. The rearrangement links TRBV11-2 to TRBJ1-3, with TRBD1 as a possible D gene (5 bases). The CDR3 has 14 amino acids. With 5 bases removed from V and 1 base from J, the gap between germline ends came to 9 bases. The V gene's germline CDR1 is SGHAT and CDR2 FQNNGV.

Turning to this clone: Other DNA sequences of this sample code for an identical CDR3. V and J are TRBV7-3 and TRBJ2-3, with a tentative D call TRBD2 (5 bases). This CDR3 is built from 14 residues. V was pared by 5 bases and J by 0 bases, with 9 bases between. In germline, CDR1 is SGHTA, CDR2 FQGTGA. The CDR3 DNA reads as TGTGCCAGCAGCCGGGGAGCTAGCACAGATACGCAGTATTTT. This translates into CASSRGASTDTQYF.

The chain is built from TRBV27 and TRBJ1-2; 8 bases agree with TRBD1. Germline V CDR1 and CDR2: MNHEY, SMNVEV (reference sequence). The CDR3 is made up of 15 amino acids. With 8 bases clipped from V and 0 bases from J, the junction kept 8 bases outside the gene matches. The CDR3 DNA reads TGTGCCAGCGCCCTCTCAGGGGGCCCTAACTATGGCTACACCTTC. It encodes CASALSGGPNYGYTF.

This chain connects TRBV5-4 to TRBJ1-2; a weak D match, TRBD1 (5 bases). The ends were cut back, 3 bases at V and 7 bases at J, with 16 bases in the middle. Germline CDR1 reads SGHNT; CDR2 reads YYREEE (reference sequence). The CDR3 is 14 amino acids. In DNA form, the CDR3 reads TGTGCCAGCAGCTGGGGGGAAAGCGCCTCTGGCTACACCTTC. Translated: CASSWGESASGYTF.

The chain couples TRBV7-8 to TRBJ2-2; D unclear. Per germline, CDR1 SGHVS and CDR2 FQNEAQ. This CDR3 has 15 amino acids. V gave up 6 bases and J gave up 1 base, with 12 bases separating them. In DNA, the CDR3 is TGTGCCAGCAGTTGGCGACACTTGAACACCGGGGAGCTGTTTTTT. It yields the protein CASSWRHLNTGELFF.

This clone was counted between two and nine times. The chain joins TRBV19 to TRBJ2-3; 7 bases are shared with TRBD2. The J segment lost 5 bases and the V segment lost 6 bases, leaving 8 bases of the junction unmatched. The CDR3 contains 14 residues. CDR1 is LNHDA, CDR2 SQIVND, per germline (reference sequence). CDR3 region: CASSSGGRLDTQYF. CDR3 in DNA: TGTGCCAGTAGCTCGGGGGGTCGACTAGATACGCAGTATTTT.

The V and J genes are TRBV4-1 and TRBJ2-7, with no clear D. The CDR3 has 14 residues. The V and J ends lost 1 base and 2 bases respectively, with 9 bases between them. The germline CDR1 and CDR2 sequences are MGHRA and YSYEKL. CDR3 in amino acids: CASSQVDLTYEQYF. Here the CDR3 DNA reads TGCGCCAGCAGCCAAGTTGACTTAACCTACGAGCAGTACTTC.

The V and J genes are TRBV6-5 and TRBJ2-2; 7 nucleotides line up with TRBD1. Germline trimming cut 4 bases from V and 5 bases from J; bases unmatched to any gene: 10. Germline CDR1 MNHEY, CDR2 SVGAGI. The CDR3 has 16 amino acids. DNA for the CDR3: TGTGCCAGCAGTTCCCGTGGGACAGATTATACCGGGGAGCTGTTTTTT. This sequence encodes CASSSRGTDYTGELFF.

This chain connects TRBV7-2 to TRBJ2-5; TRBD2 agrees at 9 bases. The length of the CDR3 is 16 residues. With V trimmed by 2 bases and J by 5 bases, 9 bases remained unmatched. The germline gives CDR1 SGHTA, CDR2 FQGNSA. The CDR3 protein is CASSLLASGVGETQYF. The CDR3 DNA reads as TGTGCCAGCAGCTTATTAGCTAGCGGGGTAGGGGAGACCCAGTACTTC. Looking up the rest from reference TRBV7-2 and TRBJ2-5 gives the full variable domain: GAGVSQSPSNKVTEKGKDVELRCDPISGHTALYWYRQSLGQGLEFLIYFQGNSAPDKSGLPSDRFSAERTGGSVSTLTIQRTQQEDSAVYLCASSLLASGVGETQYFGPGTRLLVL.

The gene calls are TRBV7-8 and TRBJ2-5; 8 bases fit TRBD1. With the DNA end fitting TRBJ2-7 better, the J assignment may be wrong. The CDR3 is made up of 15 amino acids. In germline, CDR1 is SGHVS, CDR2 FQNEAQ. The CDR3 sequence is CASSLGRQGIYEQYF. The DNA for the CDR3 is TGTGCCAGCAGCTTAGGGAGACAGGGGATCTACGAGCAGTACTTC.

The sample holds a few counts of this clone. This sequence joins TRBV7-9 and TRBJ2-5, with TRBD1 matching over 8 bases. The germline V gene encodes CDR1 SEHNR and CDR2 FQNEAQ (reference sequence). V trimming: 2 bases; J trimming: 4 bases; junction bases outside the gene matches: 15. This CDR3 contains 18 residues. CDR3 DNA sequence: TGTGCCAGCAGCTTAAGGTCTGGCGAACAGGGGGTAGGAGAGACCCAGTACTTC. It specifies CASSLRSGEQGVGETQYF. Full variable domain (rest looked up from reference TRBV7-9 and TRBJ2-5): DTGVSQNPRHKITKRGQNVTFRCDPISEHNRLYWYRQTLGQGPEFLTYFQNEAQLEKSRLLSDRFSAERPKGSFSTLEIQRTEQGDSAMYLCASSLRSGEQGVGETQYFGPGTRLLVL.

Only a few counts were recorded for this clone. The rearrangement uses TRBV19 and TRBJ1-4; D gene uncertain. V lost 7 bases to trimming and J lost 6 bases, with 15 bases between them. The CDR3 is 14 amino acids. Looked up from germline, CDR1 is LNHDA and CDR2 is SQIVND (reference sequence). CDR3 nucleotides: TGTGCCAGTAAGGATTGGGGAGCGGATGAAAAACTGTTTTTT. This encodes CASKDWGADEKLFF.

The sample holds a few counts of this clone. Relative to the germline gene, one junction end is altered; a read error may explain this. This chain uses TRBV4-3 with TRBJ2-6, with D tentatively TRBD1 (5 bases). Germline V gene sequence: CDR1 LGHNA, CDR2 YSLEER. The CDR3 extends over 16 amino acids. CDR3 sequence (DNA): TGCGCCAGCAGCCAAGTCCCTGATTCTGGGGCCAACGGCCTGACTTTC. This codes for CASSQVPDSGANGLTF.

This clone was counted a few times. The chain links TRBV15 to TRBJ2-5; D unclear. Germline V gene sequence: CDR1 LNHNV, CDR2 YYDKDF (reference sequence). The V gene lost 3 bases and the J gene lost 3 bases, with 14 bases spanning the gap. This CDR3 spans 15 amino acids. In DNA, the CDR3 is TGTGCCACCAGCAGGAACCTCGACTTGGAAGAGACCCAGTACTTC. Translated: CATSRNLDLEETQYF.

In DNA form, the CDR3 reads TGTGCCAGCAGCGTCGGGGGTACGGAGACCCAGTACTTC. The encoded protein is CASSVGGTETQYF. The chain carries TRBV9 and TRBJ2-5; perhaps TRBD2 as D (6 bases). V was cut by 2 bases and J by 5 bases, with 10 bases left in between. The CDR3 has 13 residues. Germline V lookup: CDR1 SGDLS, CDR2 YYNGEE.

This clone was picked up one time. V is TRBV6-5 and J is TRBJ2-5, with 9 nucleotides matching TRBD1. The V segment lost 6 bases and the J segment 5 bases; nucleotides outside the gene matches: 7. Germline V gene data show CDR1 as MNHEY and CDR2 as SVGAGI. This CDR3 comprises 14 residues. CDR3 in amino acids: CASSPQGAHETQYF. The DNA of the CDR3 is TGTGCCAGCAGCCCACAGGGGGCCCATGAGACCCAGTACTTC.

The chain combines TRBV5-4 with TRBJ1-1; 9 nucleotides agree with TRBD1. V was pared by 3 bases and J by 4 bases, with 7 bases of the junction left unmatched. Germline CDR1 SGHNT, CDR2 YYREEE (reference sequence). The CDR3 loop spans 15 amino acids. The CDR3 coding sequence is TGTGCCAGCAGCTCGGACAGGGGTTCGGCCACTGAAGCTTTCTTT. This sequence encodes CASSSDRGSATEAFF.

This clone was counted between two and nine times. V and J are TRBV28 and TRBJ1-5; a possible D gene is TRBD1 (5 bases). Trimming removed 4 bases at V and 0 bases at J, with 16 bases between. The V gene's germline CDR1 is MDHEN and CDR2 SYDVKM. This CDR3 is built from 17 residues. DNA for the CDR3: TGTGCCAGCAGTTACTTCCACCGGGGGTATAGCAATCAGCCCCAGCATTTT. Translated: CASSYFHRGYSNQPQHF.

The V and J genes are TRBV19 and TRBJ2-3; 8 nucleotides line up with TRBD1. The CDR3 has 15 amino acids. Unmatched junction bases numbered 9, after V lost 6 bases and J lost 4 bases. Germline CDR1 LNHDA, CDR2 SQIVND (reference sequence). CDR3 sequence reads: CASRTGDSGADTQYF. CDR3 in DNA: TGTGCCAGTAGGACAGGGGATTCAGGGGCAGATACGCAGTATTTT.

This rearrangement joins TRBV7-2 to TRBJ2-7; TRBD2 aligns across 7 bases. V shed 5 bases, J shed 2 bases, and the junction held 9 bases outside the gene matches. Germline assignment: CDR1 SGHTA and CDR2 FQGNSA. The CDR3 extends over 15 amino acids. The CDR3 bases are TGTGCCAGCAGCCCCTTTGGGGGAGGGGCCTACGAGCAGTACTTC. Amino acids: CASSPFGGGAYEQYF.

The V gene is TRBV4-1, the J gene TRBJ2-7, with D hard to call. V was trimmed by 2 bases and J by 0 bases, leaving 5 bases between them. Germline CDR1 is MGHRA and CDR2 is YSYEKL. The CDR3 extends over 13 amino acids. CDR3 in amino acids: CASSQSVSYEQYF. CDR3 sequence (DNA): TGCGCCAGCAGCCAATCGGTCTCCTACGAGCAGTACTTC.